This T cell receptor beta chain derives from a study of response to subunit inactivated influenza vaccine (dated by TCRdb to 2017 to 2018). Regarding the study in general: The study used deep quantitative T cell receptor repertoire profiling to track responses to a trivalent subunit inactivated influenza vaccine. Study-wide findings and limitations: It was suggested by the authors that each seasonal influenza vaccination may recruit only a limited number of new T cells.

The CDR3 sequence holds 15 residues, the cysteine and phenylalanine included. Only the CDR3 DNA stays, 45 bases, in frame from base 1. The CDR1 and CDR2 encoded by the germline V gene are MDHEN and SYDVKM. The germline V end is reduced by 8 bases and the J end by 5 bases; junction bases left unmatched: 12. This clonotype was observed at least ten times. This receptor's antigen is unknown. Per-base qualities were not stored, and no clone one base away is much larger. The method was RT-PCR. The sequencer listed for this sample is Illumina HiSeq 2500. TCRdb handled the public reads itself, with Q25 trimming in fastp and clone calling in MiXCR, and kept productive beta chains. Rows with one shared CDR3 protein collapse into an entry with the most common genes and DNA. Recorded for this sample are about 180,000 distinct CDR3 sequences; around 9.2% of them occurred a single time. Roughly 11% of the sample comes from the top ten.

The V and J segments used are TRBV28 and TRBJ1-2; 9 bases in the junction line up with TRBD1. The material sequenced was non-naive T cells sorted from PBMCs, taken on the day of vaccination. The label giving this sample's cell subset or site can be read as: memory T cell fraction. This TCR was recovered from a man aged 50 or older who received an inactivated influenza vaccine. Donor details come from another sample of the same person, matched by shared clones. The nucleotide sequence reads TGTGCCAGCGGTGGACAGGGGAATGAGGCATATGGCTACACCTTC. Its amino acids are CASGGQGNEAYGYTF.